The sequence of this T cell receptor beta chain was determined in a study of blood T cell repertoires in COVID-19 (dated by TCRdb to the early 2020s). In terms of the full investigation: Collaborator samples came from the United States, Italy and Spain and covered acute and convalescent phases of COVID-19. The material from the prospective study consisted of cDNA or gDNA derived from T cells, B-cell-depleted T cells, or PBMCs. The dataset comprised deeply sampled blood TCRbeta repertoires from subjects exposed to, actively infected with, or recovered from COVID-19. The repertoires were made available in a free public database intended to serve as a resource for research on the immune response to SARS-CoV-2. Samples came from the ongoing ImmuneRACE study (first 160 participants) plus 1,254 subjects from 6 global collaborators. The sample metadata nearly always contained a de-identified subject ID, COVID-19 status, age in years and sex. Where available, HLA class I and class II types were taken from metadata supplied by the sample provider and were not determined by assay-based typing. The investigation overall reported the following: The amount of clinical and demographic metadata varied by source and participant and was provided uncurated.

Taken from the germline V gene (reference sequence), the CDR1 and CDR2 loops are LNHDA and SQIVND. Its CDR3 holds 14 amino acids, cysteine through phenylalanine. Only the CDR3 portion is preserved as DNA: 42 bases, with reading frame beginning at the first base. TCRbeta CDR3 regions were amplified from genomic DNA by means of the immunoSEQ Assay, a bias-controlled multiplex PCR. Per the source publication's procedure: Nucleated cell counts per sample were estimated from amplification of reference gene primers within the assay. To quantify the absolute abundance of each unique TCRbeta CDR3 rearrangement, sequence reads were collapsed and filtered. For each sample, productive Simpson clonality was calculated as the square root of Simpson's diversity index over productive rearrangements. TCRdb took this table from immuneACCESS and kept in-frame rearrangements with V and J called. Such tables lack part of the clones; where checked against another copy, unresolved V genes explain under half of the gap, and the rest is unexplained. V, J and clone size are taken as reported in that table, and D and trimming were inferred from the DNA itself. The sample table holds 180,000 or so clones, of which about four fifths were seen once. Clones ranked in the top ten supply 11% of the sample.

Comments on this clone: Its antigen is not yet known. The input lacks base qualities; no much larger clone sits a single base away.

Enrolling through a virtual design, the prospective study's participants ranged in age from roughly 18 to 100 years and lived across roughly 24 United States geographic areas. To assign participants to cohorts, the prospective study relied on clinical history that participants themselves reported in a screening survey and a study questionnaire. Recovered participants in ImmuneRACE Cohort 3 were defined as having two consecutive negative NP/OP PCR tests, clearance from a healthcare professional, or resolution of symptoms. In the prospective study, whole blood, serum and a nasopharyngeal or oropharyngeal swab were collected from each participant by mobile phlebotomists. Participants in the prospective study had the option to provide additional blood draws and questionnaires over a 2-month period. Prospective study blood samples were shipped either frozen or at room temperature before DNA extraction.

The clonotype originates from a man aged 50-59 years who had recovered from COVID-19. The chain is assembled from TRBV19 and TRBJ2-7, and possibly TRBD2, on 6 matching bases. Source material: PBMCs or T cells enriched from blood (not recorded which). The bases read TGTGGCTACCCTCCCGTTCCGGGGGTGATTGAGCAGTACTTC. Its protein product is CGYPPVPGVIEQYF.